This entry lists 8 T cell receptor beta chains sequenced from one sample in a study of T cells in Graves' hyperthyroidism and ophthalmopathy (dated by TCRdb to between 2018 and 2021). Libraries were built with multiplex PCR. The sequencer listed for this sample is Illumina HiSeq 2000. The TCR beta CDR3 regions were amplified from the RNA transcripts. The TCR CDR3 was subjected to a first round of RT-PCR using the HTBI primer set and the Qiagen OneStep RT-PCR kit. TCRdb passed the public sequencing reads through fastp at Q25 and MiXCR, retaining productive beta sequences. When rows share a CDR3 protein, they turn into one entry using the most common DNA and genes. The sample yields 200,000 to 300,000 distinct CDR3 sequences; approximately 16% were counted once. The top ten constitute 28% of the sample. The sequenced sample consisted of blood. The source of these receptors is a young woman with Graves' ophthalmopathy.

This clonotype has ten or more counts. The V gene is TRBV6-5, the J gene TRBJ2-7, with D possibly matching TRBD2 (6 bases). The V gene lost 0 bases and the J gene lost 2 bases, with 14 bases spanning the gap. Germline V gene sequence: CDR1 MNHEY, CDR2 SVGAGI. There are 16 residues in the CDR3. The CDR3 DNA reads as TGTGCCAGCAGTTACTCAATGGGGGGTTGGGCCTACGAGCAGTACTTC. Translation: CASSYSMGGWAYEQYF.

The rearrangement joins TRBV5-4 to TRBJ2-1, with 11 bases lining up with TRBD2. The germline V gene encodes CDR1 SGHNT and CDR2 YYREEE (reference sequence). The CDR3 consists of 16 residues. V was clipped by 1 base and J by 10 bases; unmatched bases: 10. CDR3 in DNA: TGTGCCAGCAGCTTGACCCAACTAGCGGGGGTAGGGGAGCAGTTCTTC. Encoded protein: CASSLTQLAGVGEQFF.

A note on this clonotype: One base away lies a much larger clone, so this may be a sequencing read error. This chain uses TRBV6-1 with TRBJ2-2; TRBD1 aligns across 7 bases. The CDR3 covers 15 residues. After removal of 5 bases from V and 2 bases from J, the junction contained 5 bases not matched to a gene. The germline CDR1 and CDR2 sequences are MNHNS and SASEGT. CDR3 sequence reads: CASSSGQQNTGELFF. As DNA, the CDR3 is TGTGCCAGCAGTTCGGGACAGCAAAACACCGGGGAGCTGTTTTTT.

Ten or more counts support this clonotype. The V gene is TRBV29-1, the J gene TRBJ1-1; no definite D call. V lost 7 bases, J lost 5 bases, and 8 bases lay in between. The CDR3 spans 10 residues. The germline V gene has CDR1 SQVTM and CDR2 ANQGSEA. The CDR3 region is CSARTTEAFF. Here the CDR3 DNA reads TGCAGCGCCCGAACTACTGAAGCTTTCTTT.

This clonotype was seen repeatedly, ten times or more. This chain links TRBV2 with TRBJ1-1; no firm D call. The V and J ends lost 2 bases and 1 base respectively, with 8 bases between them. Germline V gene lookup returns CDR1 SNHLY and CDR2 FYNNEI. The length of the CDR3 is 14 residues. The CDR3 nucleotides are TGTGCCAGCAGTGAACGACGGAAGAACACTGAAGCTTTCTTT. Amino acid sequence: CASSERRKNTEAFF.

This clonotype showed up many times. This sequence joins TRBV6-5 and TRBJ2-1; 9 bases agree with TRBD2. The CDR3 loop spans 15 amino acids. V was pared by 2 bases and J by 7 bases, with 6 bases of the junction left unmatched. The V gene's germline CDR1 is MNHEY and CDR2 SVGAGI. The CDR3 nucleotides read TGTGCCAGCAGTTACGTGCTAGCGGGAAATAATGAGCAGTTCTTC. Translating gives CASSYVLAGNNEQFF.

This clonotype has ten or more counts. The rearrangement links TRBV27 to TRBJ2-5; a weak D match, TRBD2 (5 bases). Trimming took 3 bases from V and 4 from J, leaving 9 bases between them. Germline loops: CDR1 MNHEY, CDR2 SMNVEV (reference sequence). The CDR3 has 13 residues. The CDR3: CASSFHRGETQYF. The DNA of the CDR3 is TGTGCCAGCAGTTTCCACCGGGGAGAGACCCAGTACTTC.

Many counts were recorded for this clonotype. V is TRBV27 and J is TRBJ2-1, with 10 bases identical to TRBD2. The CDR3 is made up of 13 amino acids. Looked up from germline, CDR1 is MNHEY and CDR2 is SMNVEV (reference sequence). J gave up 8 bases and V 7 bases, and 5 bases lay outside the gene matches. CDR3 residues: CASKREGLYEQFF. CDR3 coding DNA: TGTGCCAGCAAGCGGGAGGGTTTGTATGAGCAGTTCTTC.